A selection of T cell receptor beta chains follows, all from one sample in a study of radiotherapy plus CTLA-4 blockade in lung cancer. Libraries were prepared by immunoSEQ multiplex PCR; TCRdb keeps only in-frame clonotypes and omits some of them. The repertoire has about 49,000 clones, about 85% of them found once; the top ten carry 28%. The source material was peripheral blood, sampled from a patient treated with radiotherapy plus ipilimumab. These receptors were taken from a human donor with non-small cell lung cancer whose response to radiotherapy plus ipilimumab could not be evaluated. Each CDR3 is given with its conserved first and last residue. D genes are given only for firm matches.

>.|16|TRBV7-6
CASSLMGGQVDYGYTF
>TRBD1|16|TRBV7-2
CASSSSGTGGVDTQYF
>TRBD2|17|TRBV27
CASSLGIAGGPVPEQFF
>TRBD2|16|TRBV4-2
CASSQDKGLAGHTQYF
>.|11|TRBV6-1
CASSEQYGYTF
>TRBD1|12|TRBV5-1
CASSQGQGSYTF
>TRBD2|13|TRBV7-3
CASSVDPSGKQFF
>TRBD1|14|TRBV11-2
CASSSGGNGEGYTF
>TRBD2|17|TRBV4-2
CASSQEPAGAGVYEQYF
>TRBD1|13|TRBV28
CAILGTGGNTIYF
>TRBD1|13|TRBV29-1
CSFRQGAGGPQHF
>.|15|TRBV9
CASSSAAGGRDGYTF
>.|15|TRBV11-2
CASSLVQGPPDTQYF
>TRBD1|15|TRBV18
CASSPWTGVDYGYTF
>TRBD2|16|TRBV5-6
CASSFPSGSFTDTQYF
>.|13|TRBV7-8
CASSSTVVVSQYF
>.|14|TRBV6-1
CASSDRPIYNEQFF
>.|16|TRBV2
CASSATGFRFAGELFF
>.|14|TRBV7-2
CASSLARKSYEQYF
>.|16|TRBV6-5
CASSYPIRESLGEQYF
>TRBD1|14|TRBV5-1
CASSSTGGNEKLFF
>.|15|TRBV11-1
CASSLAKRPTDTQYF
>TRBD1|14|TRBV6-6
CASSPRTGMETQYF
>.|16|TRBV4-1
CASSQVLGGADQPQHF
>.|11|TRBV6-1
CASSEEGEQFF
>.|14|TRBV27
CASSPLDINTEAFF
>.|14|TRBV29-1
CSVEDLGEGEKLFF
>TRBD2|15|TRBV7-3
CASSLGLAETDTQYF
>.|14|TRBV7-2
CASSLGYRNTEAFF
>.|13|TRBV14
CASSQDSGNGYTF
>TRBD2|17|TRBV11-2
CASSLRPVRELTGELFF
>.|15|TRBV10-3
CAITADRPGTGELFF
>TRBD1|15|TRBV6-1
CASSGVGTGEDGYTF
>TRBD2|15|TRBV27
CASSLAGTSDDEQYF
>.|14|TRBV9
CASSDNRFNQPQHF
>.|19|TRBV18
CASSTSLAILYGRNTEAFF
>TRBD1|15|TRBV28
CASSPETGGDEKLFF
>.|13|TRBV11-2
CASSLGQLETQYF
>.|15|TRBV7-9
CASSLSLPGSTEAFF
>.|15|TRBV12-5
CASALVLEGQETQYF
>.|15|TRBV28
CASSFRGKSTDTQYF
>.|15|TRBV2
CASSPREAGAQGYTF
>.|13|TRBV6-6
CATLNGGAGGYTF
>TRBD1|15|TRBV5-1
CASSNPGGTNEKLFF
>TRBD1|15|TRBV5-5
CASSGGDRDNNEQFF
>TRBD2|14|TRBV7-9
CASSLSGGVYEQYF
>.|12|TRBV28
CASTRSGYEQYF
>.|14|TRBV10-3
CAISDPRGKTEAFF
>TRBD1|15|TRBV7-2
CASSVDRGNTDTQYF
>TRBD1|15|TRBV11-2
CASSLGRQGDDEQYF
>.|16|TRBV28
CASSPKWARYGEKLFF
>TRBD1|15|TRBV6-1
CASSERTGGVYEQYF
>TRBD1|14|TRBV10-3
CAISQRGGYYEQYF
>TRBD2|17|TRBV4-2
CASSQVGTSGPEDEQFF
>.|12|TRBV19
CASRRDTGELFF
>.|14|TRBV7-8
CASSFDSYTGELFF
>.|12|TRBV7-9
CASSLSNYEQYF